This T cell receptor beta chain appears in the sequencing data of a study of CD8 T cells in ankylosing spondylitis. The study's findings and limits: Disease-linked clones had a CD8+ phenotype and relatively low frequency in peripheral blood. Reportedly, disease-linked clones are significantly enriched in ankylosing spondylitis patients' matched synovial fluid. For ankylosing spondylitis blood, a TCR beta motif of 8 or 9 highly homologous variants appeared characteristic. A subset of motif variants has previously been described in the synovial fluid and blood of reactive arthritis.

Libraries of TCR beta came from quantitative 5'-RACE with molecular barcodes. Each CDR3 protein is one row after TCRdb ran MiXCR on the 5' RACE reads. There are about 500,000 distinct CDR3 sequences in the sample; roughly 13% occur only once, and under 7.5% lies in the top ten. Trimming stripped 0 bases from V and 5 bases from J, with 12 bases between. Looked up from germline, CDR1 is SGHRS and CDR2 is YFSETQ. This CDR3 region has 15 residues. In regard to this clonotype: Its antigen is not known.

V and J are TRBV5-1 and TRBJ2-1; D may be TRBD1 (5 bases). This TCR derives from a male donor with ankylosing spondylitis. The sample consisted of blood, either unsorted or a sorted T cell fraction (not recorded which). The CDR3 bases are TGCGCCAGCAGCTTGGAATATGGACACAACAATGAGCAGTTCTTC. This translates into CASSLEYGHNNEQFF.